These 3 T cell receptor beta chains came from one sample sequenced in a study of T-cell memory formation after mild COVID-19. TCRdb used MiXCR to reprocess the 5' RACE reads, holding one entry per CDR3 protein. The repertoire holds about 470,000 distinct CDR3 sequences, with 15% to 20% as singletons. The specimen sequenced was PBMCs or a T cell subset sorted from them (not recorded which). Source of these receptors: an adult woman who had mild COVID-19 (a few samples of this study predate the infection). Cell type and time point are not known.

In its sample, this clonotype was seen a few times. This chain uses TRBV2 with TRBJ2-4; perhaps TRBD2 as D (5 bases). This CDR3 has 14 amino acids. With 6 bases removed from V and 9 bases from J, the gap between germline ends came to 18 bases. Germline CDR1 SNHLY, CDR2 FYNNEI. For the CDR3, the DNA is TGTGCCAGCAGCCTGACTCCCGGGGATGGCATTCAGTACTTC. Amino acid sequence: CASSLTPGDGIQYF.

This clonotype was seen a few times. This sequence joins TRBV6-1 and TRBJ1-5; D remains ambiguous. V lost 6 bases and J 7 bases, leaving 13 bases between the germline ends. In germline, CDR1 is MNHNS, CDR2 SASEGT. The CDR3 length is 13 residues. The CDR3 DNA follows: TGTGCCAGCAGCCCTACCGCGGGGCAGCCCCAGCATTTT. Protein: CASSPTAGQPQHF.

This clonotype was observed a few times. V and J are TRBV7-9 and TRBJ2-5; weak D call: TRBD1 (5 bases). The CDR3 spans 15 residues. The germline gives CDR1 SEHNR, CDR2 FQNEAQ (reference sequence). The V gene lost 6 bases and the J gene lost 1 base, with 15 bases spanning the gap. CDR3 nucleotides: TGTGCCAGCAGACAACTACCGGACACCCAAGAGACCCAGTACTTC. It codes for CASRQLPDTQETQYF.